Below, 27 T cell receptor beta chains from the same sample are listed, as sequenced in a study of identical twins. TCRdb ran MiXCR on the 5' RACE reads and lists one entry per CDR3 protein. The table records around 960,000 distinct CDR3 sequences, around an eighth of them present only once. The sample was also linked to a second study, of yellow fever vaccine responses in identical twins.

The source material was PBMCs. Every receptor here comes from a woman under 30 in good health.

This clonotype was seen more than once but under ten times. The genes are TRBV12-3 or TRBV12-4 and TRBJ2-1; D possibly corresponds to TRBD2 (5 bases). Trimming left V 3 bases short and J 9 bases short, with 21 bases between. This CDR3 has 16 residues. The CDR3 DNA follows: TGTGCCAGCAGTTTCGGGTTCGGTGTCGGGGTTGGTGAGCAGTTCTTC. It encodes CASSFGFGVGVGEQFF.

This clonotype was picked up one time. CDR3 DNA sequence: TGTGCCAGCAGCTTGAGACTCTATGAGCAGTTCTTC. Its protein product is CASSLRLYEQFF. This sequence joins TRBV7-9 and TRBJ2-1; D is undetermined. V lost 3 bases, J lost 8 bases, and 8 bases lay in between. The CDR3 runs 12 residues. Germline CDR1 is SEHNR and CDR2 is FQNEAQ (reference sequence). The whole variable domain, remainder taken from reference TRBV7-9 and TRBJ2-1, is DTGVSQNPRHKITKRGQNVTFRCDPISEHNRLYWYRQTLGQGPEFLTYFQNEAQLEKSRLLSDRFSAERPKGSFSTLEIQRTEQGDSAMYLCASSLRLYEQFFGPGTRLTVL.

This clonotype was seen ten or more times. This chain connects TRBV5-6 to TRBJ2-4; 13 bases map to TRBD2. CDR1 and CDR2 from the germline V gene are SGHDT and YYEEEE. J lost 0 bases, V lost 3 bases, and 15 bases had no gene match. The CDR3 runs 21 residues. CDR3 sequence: CASSSTSGLAGANLAKNIQYF. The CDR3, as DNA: TGTGCCAGCAGCTCTACCTCCGGACTAGCGGGGGCAAACTTAGCCAAAAACATTCAGTACTTC.

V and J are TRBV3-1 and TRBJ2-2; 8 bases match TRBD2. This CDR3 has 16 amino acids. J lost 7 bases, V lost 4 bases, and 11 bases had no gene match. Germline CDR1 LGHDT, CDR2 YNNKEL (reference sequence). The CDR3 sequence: CASSPNAGRAGGELFF. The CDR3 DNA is TGTGCCAGCAGCCCCAATGCCGGGAGGGCCGGCGGGGAGCTGTTTTTT. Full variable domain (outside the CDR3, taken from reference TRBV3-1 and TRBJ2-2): DTAVSQTPKYLVTQMGNDKSIKCEQNLGHDTMYWYKQDSKKFLKIMFSYNNKELIINETVPNRFSPKSPDKAHLNLHINSLELGDSAVYFCASSPNAGRAGGELFFGEGSRLTVL.

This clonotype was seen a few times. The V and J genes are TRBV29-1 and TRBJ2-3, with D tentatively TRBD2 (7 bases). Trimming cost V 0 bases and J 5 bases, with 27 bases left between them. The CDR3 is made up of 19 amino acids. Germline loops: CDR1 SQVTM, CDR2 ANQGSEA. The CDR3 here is CSVEDGVGNSGGGGDTQYF. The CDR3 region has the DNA TGCAGCGTTGAAGATGGAGTGGGGAATAGTGGGGGAGGGGGAGATACGCAGTATTTT.

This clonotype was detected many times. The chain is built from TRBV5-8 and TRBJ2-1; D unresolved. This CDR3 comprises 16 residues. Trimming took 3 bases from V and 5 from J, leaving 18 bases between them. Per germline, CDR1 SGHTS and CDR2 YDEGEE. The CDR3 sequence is CASSSTTRQKNNEQFF. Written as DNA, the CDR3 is TGTGCCAGCAGCTCGACGACCCGACAAAAGAACAATGAGCAGTTCTTC.

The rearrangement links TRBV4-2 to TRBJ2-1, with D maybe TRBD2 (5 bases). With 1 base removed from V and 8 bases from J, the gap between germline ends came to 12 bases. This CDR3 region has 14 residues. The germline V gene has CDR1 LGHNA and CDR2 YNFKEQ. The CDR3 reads CASSQAGEVDEQFF. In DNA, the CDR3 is TGTGCCAGCAGCCAAGCCGGGGAAGTGGATGAGCAGTTCTTC.

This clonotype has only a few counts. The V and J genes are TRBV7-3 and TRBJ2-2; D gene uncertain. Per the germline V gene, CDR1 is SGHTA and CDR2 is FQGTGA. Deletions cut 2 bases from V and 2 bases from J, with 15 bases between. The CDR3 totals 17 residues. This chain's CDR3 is CASSLGKGLVNTGELFF. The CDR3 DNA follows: TGTGCCAGCAGCTTAGGGAAGGGTCTAGTTAACACCGGGGAGCTGTTTTTT.

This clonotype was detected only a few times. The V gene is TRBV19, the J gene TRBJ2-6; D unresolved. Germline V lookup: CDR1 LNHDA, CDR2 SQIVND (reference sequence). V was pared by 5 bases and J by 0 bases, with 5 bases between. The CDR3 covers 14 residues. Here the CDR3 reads CASSRLSGANVLTF. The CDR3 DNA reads TGTGCCAGTAGTCGTCTCTCTGGGGCCAACGTCCTGACTTTC.

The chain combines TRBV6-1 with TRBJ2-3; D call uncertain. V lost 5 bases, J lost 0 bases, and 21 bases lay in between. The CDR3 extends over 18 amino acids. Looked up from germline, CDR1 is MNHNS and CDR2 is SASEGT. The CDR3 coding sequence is TGTGCCAGCAGTCCGACCCCCACTCCGCGATCAAGCACAGATACGCAGTATTTT. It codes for CASSPTPTPRSSTDTQYF.

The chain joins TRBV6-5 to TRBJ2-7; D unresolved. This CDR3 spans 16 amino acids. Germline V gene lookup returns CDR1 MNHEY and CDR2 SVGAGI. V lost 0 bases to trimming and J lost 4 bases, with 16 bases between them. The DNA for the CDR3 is TGTGCCAGCAGTTACTCGCTTCGGGCTGGGTCTTACGAGCAGTACTTC. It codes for CASSYSLRAGSYEQYF.

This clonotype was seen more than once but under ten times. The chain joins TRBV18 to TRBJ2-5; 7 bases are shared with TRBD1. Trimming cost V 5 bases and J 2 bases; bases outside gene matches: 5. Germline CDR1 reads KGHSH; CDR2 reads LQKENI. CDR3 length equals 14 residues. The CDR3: CASSSWDSQETQYF. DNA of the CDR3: TGTGCCAGCTCATCTTGGGACAGTCAAGAGACCCAGTACTTC.

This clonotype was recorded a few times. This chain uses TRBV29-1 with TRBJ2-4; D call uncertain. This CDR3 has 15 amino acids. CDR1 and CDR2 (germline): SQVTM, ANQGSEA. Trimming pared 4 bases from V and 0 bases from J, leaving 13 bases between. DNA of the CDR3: TGCAGCGTTGTACTGGGTGGGATAGCCAAAAACATTCAGTACTTC. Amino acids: CSVVLGGIAKNIQYF.

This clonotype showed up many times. The CDR3: CASSLGTLRTNEKLFF. CDR3 bases: TGTGCCAGCAGCTTAGGGACACTCAGAACTAATGAAAAACTGTTTTTT. This sequence joins TRBV7-2 and TRBJ1-4; D is possibly TRBD1 (5 bases). Germline V gene sequence: CDR1 SGHTA, CDR2 FQGNSA. V dropped 1 base and J dropped 1 base, with 10 bases sitting between them. The CDR3 has 16 amino acids.

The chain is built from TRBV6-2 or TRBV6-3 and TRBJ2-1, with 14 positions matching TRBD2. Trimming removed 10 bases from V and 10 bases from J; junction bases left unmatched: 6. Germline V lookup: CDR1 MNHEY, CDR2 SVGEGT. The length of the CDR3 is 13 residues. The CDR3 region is CATRTSGRWEQFF. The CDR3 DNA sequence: TGTGCCACCCGGACTAGCGGGAGGTGGGAGCAGTTCTTC.

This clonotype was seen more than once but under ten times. CDR3 in DNA: TGTGCCAGCACCGAGGGGCCATATAGCAATCAGCCCCAGCATTTT. Encoded protein: CASTEGPYSNQPQHF. This rearrangement joins TRBV7-8 to TRBJ1-5; the D gene is possibly TRBD1 (5 bases). The germline V gene encodes CDR1 SGHVS and CDR2 FQNEAQ. The CDR3 sequence is 15 residues long. Trimming stripped 7 bases from V and 0 bases from J, with 13 bases between. The full variable domain, its missing parts supplied by reference TRBV7-8 and TRBJ1-5, is GAGVSQSPRYKVAKRGQDVALRCDPISGHVSLFWYQQALGQGPEFLTYFQNEAQLDKSGLPSDRFFAERPEGSVSTLKIQRTQQEDSAVYLCASTEGPYSNQPQHFGDGTRLSIL.

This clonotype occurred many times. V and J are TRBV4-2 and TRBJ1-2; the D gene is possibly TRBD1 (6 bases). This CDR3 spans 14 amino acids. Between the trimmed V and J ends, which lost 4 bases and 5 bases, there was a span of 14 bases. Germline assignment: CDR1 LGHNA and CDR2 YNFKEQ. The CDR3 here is CASSRSGTSYGYTF. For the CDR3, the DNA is TGTGCCAGCAGCCGGTCGGGGACAAGTTATGGCTACACCTTC.

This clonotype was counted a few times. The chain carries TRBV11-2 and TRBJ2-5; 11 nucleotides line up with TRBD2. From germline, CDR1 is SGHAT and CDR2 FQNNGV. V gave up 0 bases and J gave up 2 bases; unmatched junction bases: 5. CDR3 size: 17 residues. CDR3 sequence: CASSLDLAGGLQETQYF. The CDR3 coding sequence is TGTGCCAGCAGCTTAGATCTAGCGGGAGGTTTACAAGAGACCCAGTACTTC.

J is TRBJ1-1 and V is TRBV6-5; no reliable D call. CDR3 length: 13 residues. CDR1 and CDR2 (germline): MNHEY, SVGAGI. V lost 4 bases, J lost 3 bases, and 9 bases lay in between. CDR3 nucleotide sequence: TGTGCCAGCAGTTTGCAGCCCGACACTGAAGCTTTCTTT. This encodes CASSLQPDTEAFF.

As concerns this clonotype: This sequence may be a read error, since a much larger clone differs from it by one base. The CDR3: CASSFRQDSYEQCF. DNA for the CDR3: TGTGCCAGCAGTTTCCGACAGGACTCCTACGAGCAGTGCTTC. The chain joins TRBV12-3 or TRBV12-4 to TRBJ2-7; D perhaps matches TRBD1 (6 bases). This CDR3 contains 14 residues.

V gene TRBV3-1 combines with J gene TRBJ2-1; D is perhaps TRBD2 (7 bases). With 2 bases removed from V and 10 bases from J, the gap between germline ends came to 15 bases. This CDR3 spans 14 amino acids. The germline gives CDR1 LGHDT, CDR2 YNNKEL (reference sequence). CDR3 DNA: TGTGCCAGCAGCCAAAGGGGGGGCCCGGGGGAGCAGTTCTTC. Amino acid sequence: CASSQRGGPGEQFF.

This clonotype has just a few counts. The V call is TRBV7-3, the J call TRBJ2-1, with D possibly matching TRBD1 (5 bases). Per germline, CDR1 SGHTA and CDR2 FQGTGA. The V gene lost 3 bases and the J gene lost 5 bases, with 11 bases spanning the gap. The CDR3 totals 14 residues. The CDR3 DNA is TGTGCCAGCAGCTTGGGTAGGACAAACAATGAGCAGTTCTTC. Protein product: CASSLGRTNNEQFF.

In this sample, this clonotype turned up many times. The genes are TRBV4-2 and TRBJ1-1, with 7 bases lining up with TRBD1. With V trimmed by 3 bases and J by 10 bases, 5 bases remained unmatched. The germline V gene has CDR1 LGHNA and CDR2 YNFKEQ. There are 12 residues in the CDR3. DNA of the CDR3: TGTGCCAGCAGCCAGGGACAGTTAAGAGCTTTCTTT. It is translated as CASSQGQLRAFF.

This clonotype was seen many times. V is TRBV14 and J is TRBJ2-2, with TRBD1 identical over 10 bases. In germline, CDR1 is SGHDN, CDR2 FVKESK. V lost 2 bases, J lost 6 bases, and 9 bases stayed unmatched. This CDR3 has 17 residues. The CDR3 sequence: CASSQFHGTGDPGELFF. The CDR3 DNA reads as TGTGCCAGCAGCCAATTTCATGGGACAGGGGATCCCGGGGAGCTGTTTTTT.

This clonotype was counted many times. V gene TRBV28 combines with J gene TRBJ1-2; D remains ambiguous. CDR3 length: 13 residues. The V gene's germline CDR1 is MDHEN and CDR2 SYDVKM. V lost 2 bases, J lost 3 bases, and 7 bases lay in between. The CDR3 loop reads CASSLPGDYGYTF. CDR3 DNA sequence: TGTGCCAGCAGTTTACCCGGAGACTATGGCTACACCTTC.

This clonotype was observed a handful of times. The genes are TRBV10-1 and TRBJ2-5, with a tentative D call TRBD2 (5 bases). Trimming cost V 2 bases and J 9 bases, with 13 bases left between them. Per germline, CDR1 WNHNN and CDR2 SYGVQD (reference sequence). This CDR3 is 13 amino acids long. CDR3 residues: CASSEEGIRPQYF. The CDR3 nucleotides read TGCGCCAGCAGTGAGGAGGGAATAAGGCCCCAGTACTTC.

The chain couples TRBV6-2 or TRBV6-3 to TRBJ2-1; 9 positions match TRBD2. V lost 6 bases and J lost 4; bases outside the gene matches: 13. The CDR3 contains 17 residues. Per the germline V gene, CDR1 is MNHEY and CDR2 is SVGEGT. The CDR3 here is CASSHSPSGAGYNEQFF. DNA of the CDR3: TGTGCCAGCAGCCATTCTCCTAGCGGGGCTGGGTACAATGAGCAGTTCTTC.